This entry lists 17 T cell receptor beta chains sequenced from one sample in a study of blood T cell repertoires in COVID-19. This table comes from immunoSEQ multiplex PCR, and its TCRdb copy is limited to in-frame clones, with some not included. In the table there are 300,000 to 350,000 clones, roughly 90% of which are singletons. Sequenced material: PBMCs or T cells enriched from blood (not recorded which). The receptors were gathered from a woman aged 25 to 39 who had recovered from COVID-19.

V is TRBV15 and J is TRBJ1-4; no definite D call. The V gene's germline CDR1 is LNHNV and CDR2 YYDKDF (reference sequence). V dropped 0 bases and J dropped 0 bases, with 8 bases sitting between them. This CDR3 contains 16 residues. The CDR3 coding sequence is TGTGCCACCAGCAGAGATTTCGGTGCAACTAATGAAAAACTGTTTTTT. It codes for CATSRDFGATNEKLFF.

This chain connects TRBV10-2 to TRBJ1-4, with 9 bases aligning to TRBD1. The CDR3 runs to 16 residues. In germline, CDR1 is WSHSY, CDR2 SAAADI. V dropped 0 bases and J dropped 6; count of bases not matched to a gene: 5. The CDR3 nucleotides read TGCGCCAGCAGTGAGTCGTACTGGGACAGGGATGAAAAACTGTTTTTT. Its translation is CASSESYWDRDEKLFF.

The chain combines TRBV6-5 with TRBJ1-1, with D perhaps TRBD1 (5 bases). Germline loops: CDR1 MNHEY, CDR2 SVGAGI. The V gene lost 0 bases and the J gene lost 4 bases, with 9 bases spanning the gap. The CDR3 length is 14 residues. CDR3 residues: CASSYSGGGTEAFF. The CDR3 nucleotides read TGTGCCAGCAGTTACTCGGGGGGTGGCACTGAAGCTTTCTTT.

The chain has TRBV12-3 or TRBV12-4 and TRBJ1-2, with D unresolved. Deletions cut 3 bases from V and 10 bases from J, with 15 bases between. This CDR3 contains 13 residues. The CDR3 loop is CASSLLGRRNYTF. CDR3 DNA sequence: TGTGCCAGCAGTTTGTTAGGGCGGAGGAACTACACCTTC.

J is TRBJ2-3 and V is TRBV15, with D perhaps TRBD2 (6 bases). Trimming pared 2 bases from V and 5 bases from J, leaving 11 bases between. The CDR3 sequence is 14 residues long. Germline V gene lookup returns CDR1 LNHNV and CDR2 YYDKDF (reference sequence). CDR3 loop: CATSRSGALDTQYF. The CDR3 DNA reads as TGTGCCACCAGCAGATCGGGAGCGCTAGATACGCAGTATTTT.

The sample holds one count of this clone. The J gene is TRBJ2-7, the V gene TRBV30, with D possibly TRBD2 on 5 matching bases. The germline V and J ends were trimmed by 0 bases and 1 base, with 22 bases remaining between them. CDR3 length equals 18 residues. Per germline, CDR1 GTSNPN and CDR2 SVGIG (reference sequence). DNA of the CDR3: TGTGCCTGGAGTGTTGTGGTCGTACGGGGAGACCAATCCTACGAGCAGTACTTC. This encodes CAWSVVVVRGDQSYEQYF.

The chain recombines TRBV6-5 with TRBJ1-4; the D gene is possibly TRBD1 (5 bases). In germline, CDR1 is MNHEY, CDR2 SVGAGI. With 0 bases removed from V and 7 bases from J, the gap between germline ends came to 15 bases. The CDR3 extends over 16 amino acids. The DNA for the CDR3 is TGTGCCAGCAGTTACTCTTTTTCTCAGGGCGGTGAAAAACTGTTTTTT. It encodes CASSYSFSQGGEKLFF.

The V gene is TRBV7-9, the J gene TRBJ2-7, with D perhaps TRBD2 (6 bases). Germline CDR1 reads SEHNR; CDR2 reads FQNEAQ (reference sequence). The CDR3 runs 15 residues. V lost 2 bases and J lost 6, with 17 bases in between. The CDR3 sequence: CASSLSAQTSSEQYF. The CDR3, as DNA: TGTGCCAGCAGCTTAAGTGCACAGACTAGTTCCGAGCAGTACTTC.

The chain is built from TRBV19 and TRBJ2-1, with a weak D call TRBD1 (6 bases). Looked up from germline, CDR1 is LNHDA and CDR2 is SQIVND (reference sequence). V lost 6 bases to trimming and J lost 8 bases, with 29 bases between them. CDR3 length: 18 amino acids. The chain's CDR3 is CASRSRGGLSDSLHEQFF. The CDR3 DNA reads TGTGCCAGTAGGTCTAGGGGTGGGTTATCGGACAGCCTACATGAGCAGTTCTTC.

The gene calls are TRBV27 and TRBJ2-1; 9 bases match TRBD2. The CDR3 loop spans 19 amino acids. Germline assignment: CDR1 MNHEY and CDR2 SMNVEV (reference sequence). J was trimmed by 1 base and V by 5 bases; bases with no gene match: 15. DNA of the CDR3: TGTGCCAGCAGTCACTCCGAGGGAAGACTAGCGGCTTCCTACAATGAGCAGTTCTTC. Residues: CASSHSEGRLAASYNEQFF.

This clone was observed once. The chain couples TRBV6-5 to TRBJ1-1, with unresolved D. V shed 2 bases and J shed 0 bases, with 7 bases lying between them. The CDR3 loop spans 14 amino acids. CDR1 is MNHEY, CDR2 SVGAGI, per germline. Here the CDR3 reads CASSYPAVNTEAFF. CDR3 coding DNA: TGTGCCAGCAGTTACCCCGCGGTGAACACTGAAGCTTTCTTT.

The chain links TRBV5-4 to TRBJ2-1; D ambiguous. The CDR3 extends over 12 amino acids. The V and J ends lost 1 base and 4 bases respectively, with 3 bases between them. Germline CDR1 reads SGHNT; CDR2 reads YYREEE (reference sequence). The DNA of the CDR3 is TGTGCCAGCAGCTTGCAGTACAATGAGCAGTTCTTC. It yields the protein CASSLQYNEQFF.

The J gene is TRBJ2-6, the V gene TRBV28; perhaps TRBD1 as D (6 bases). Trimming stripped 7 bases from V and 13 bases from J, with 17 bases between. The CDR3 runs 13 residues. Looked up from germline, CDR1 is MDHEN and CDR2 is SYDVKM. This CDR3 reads CASNLYRVKVLTF. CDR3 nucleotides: TGTGCCAGCAATTTGTACAGGGTTAAAGTCCTGACTTTC.

As DNA, the CDR3 is TGTGCCAGCAGTCCAGGGGGAAACACTGAAGCTTTCTTT. Its translation: CASSPGGNTEAFF. This rearrangement joins TRBV28 to TRBJ1-1; 7 bases match TRBD1. CDR3 size: 13 residues. CDR1 and CDR2 (germline): MDHEN, SYDVKM. The V gene end was trimmed by 5 bases and the J gene end by 2 bases; junction bases not matched to a gene: 2.

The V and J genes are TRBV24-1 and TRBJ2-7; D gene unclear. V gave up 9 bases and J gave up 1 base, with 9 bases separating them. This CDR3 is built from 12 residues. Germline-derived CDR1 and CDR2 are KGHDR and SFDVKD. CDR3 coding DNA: TGTGCCACCCCTGAACAGTCCTACGAGCAGTACTTC. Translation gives CATPEQSYEQYF.

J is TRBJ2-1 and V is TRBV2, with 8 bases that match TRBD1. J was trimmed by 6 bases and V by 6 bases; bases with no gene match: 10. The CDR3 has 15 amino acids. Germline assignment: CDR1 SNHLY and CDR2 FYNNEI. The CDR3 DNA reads TGTGCCAGCAGACCCAGCAGGGGGCCTTCCAATGAGCAGTTCTTC. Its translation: CASRPSRGPSNEQFF. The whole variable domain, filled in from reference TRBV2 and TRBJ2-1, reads EPEVTQTPSHQVTQMGQEVILRCVPISNHLYFYWYRQILGQKVEFLVSFYNNEISEKSEIFDDQFSVERPDGSNFTLKIRSTKLEDSAMYFCASRPSRGPSNEQFFGPGTRLTVL.

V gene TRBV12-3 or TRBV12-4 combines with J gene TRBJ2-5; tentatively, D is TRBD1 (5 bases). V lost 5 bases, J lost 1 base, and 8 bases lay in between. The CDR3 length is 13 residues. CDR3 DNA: TGTGCCAGCAGTCAAGACAGCCAAGAGACCCAGTACTTC. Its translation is CASSQDSQETQYF.